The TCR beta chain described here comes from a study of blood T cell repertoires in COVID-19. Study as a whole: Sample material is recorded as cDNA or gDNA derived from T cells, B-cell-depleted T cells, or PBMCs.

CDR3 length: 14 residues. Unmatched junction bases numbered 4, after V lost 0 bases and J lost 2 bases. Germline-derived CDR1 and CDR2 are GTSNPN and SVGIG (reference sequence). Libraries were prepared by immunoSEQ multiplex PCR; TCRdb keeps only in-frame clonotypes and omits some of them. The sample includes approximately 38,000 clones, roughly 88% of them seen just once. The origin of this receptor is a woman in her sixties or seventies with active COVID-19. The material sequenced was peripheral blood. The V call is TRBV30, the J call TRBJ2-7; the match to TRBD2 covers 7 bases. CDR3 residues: CAWSVMGGTYEQYF. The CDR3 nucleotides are TGTGCCTGGAGTGTAATGGGGGGGACCTACGAGCAGTACTTC.